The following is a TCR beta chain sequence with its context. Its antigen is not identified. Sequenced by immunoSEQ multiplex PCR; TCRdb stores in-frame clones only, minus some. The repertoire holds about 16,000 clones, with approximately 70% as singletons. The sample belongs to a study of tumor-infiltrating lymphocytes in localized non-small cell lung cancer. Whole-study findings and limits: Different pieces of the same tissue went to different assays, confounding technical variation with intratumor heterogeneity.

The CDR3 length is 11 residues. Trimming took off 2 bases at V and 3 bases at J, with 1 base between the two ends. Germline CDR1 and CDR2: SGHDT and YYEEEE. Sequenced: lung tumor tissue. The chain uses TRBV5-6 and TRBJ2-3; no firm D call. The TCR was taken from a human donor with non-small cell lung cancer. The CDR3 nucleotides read TGTGCCAGCAGCTTAACAGATACGCAGTATTTT. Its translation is CASSLTDTQYF.